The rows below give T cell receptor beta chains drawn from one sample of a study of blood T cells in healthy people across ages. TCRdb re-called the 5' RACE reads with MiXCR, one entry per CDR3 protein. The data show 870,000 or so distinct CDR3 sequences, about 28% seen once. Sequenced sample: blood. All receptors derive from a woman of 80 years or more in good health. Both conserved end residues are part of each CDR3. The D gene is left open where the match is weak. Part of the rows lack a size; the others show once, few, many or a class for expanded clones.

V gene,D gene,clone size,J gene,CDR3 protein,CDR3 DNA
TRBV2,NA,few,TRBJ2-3,CASSETRSTDTQYF,TGTGCCAGCAGTGAAACCAGGAGCACAGATACGCAGTATTTT
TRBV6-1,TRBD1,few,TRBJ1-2,CASSEAQGAYGYTF,TGTGCCAGCAGTGAAGCGCAGGGGGCCTACGGCTACACCTTC
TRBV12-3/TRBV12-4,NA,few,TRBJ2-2,CASNTNTGELFF,TGTGCCAGCAACACGAACACCGGGGAGCTGTTTTTT
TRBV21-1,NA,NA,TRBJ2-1,CASSNLAALLYNEQFF,TGTGCCAGCAGCAACTTAGCGGCTCTCTTATACAATGAGCAGTTCTTC
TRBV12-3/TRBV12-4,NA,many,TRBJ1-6,CASSVSWDPNSPLHF,TGTGCCAGCAGTGTCTCTTGGGACCCTAATTCACCCCTCCACTTT
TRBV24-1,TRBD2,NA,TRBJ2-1,CATQGYSGGASYNEQFF,TGTGCCACCCAGGGATATAGCGGGGGAGCATCCTACAATGAGCAGTTCTTC
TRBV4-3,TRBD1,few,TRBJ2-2,CASSPSGGAGGELFF,TGCGCCAGCAGCCCTTCAGGGGGCGCGGGCGGGGAGCTGTTTTTT
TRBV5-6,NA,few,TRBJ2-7,CASSPGPYPYEQYF,TGTGCCAGCAGTCCCGGGCCTTATCCCTACGAGCAGTACTTC
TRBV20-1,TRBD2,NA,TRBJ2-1,CSASMASGGARTYNEQFF,TGCAGTGCTAGTATGGCTAGCGGGGGGGCACGAACCTACAATGAGCAGTTCTTC
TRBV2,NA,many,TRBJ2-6,CASRNRGSGANVLTF,TGTGCCAGCAGAAATCGGGGATCTGGGGCCAACGTCCTGACTTTC
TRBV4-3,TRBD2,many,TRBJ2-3,CASSPSGGALDTQYF,TGCGCCAGCAGCCCAAGCGGGGGGGCCTTAGATACGCAGTATTTT
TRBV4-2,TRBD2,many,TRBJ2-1,CASSQDGRGARDEQFF,TGTGCCAGCAGCCAAGACGGGAGGGGGGCTAGGGATGAGCAGTTCTTC
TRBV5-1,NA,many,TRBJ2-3,CASSLALGNADTQYF,TGCGCCAGCAGCTTGGCTTTGGGGAATGCAGATACGCAGTATTTT
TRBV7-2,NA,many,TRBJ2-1,CASSLAASSTYNEQFF,TGTGCCAGCAGCTTAGCGGCTAGTTCTACCTACAATGAGCAGTTCTTC
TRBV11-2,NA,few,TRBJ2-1,CASSLGYGSYNEQFF,TGTGCCAGCAGCTTAGGGTATGGCTCCTACAATGAGCAGTTCTTC
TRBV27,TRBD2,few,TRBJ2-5,CASSLTYGTSGGQETQYF,TGTGCCAGCAGTTTAACTTATGGGACTAGCGGGGGGCAAGAGACCCAGTACTTC
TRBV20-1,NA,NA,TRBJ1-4,CSARKTVDEKLFF,TGCAGTGCTAGAAAGACAGTGGATGAAAAACTGTTTTTT
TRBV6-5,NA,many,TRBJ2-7,CASRLDLAYEQYF,TGTGCCAGCAGACTGGACTTAGCCTACGAGCAGTACTTC
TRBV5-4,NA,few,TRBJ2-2,CASSRDHTGELFF,TGTGCCAGCAGCCGGGATCACACCGGGGAGCTGTTTTTT
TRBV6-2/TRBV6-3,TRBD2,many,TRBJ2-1,CASSPSGGRAVKNEQFF,TGTGCCAGCAGTCCATCGGGAGGAAGGGCAGTTAAGAATGAGCAGTTCTTC
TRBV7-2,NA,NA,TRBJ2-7,CASSPPGSSYEQYF,TGTGCCAGCAGCCCCCCTGGCAGCTCCTACGAGCAGTACTTC
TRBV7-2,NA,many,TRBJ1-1,CASSLNSVVNTEAFF,TGTGCCAGCAGCTTAAACAGTGTAGTGAACACTGAAGCTTTCTTT
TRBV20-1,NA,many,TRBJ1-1,CSARDYGNTEAFF,TGCAGTGCTAGAGATTACGGGAACACTGAAGCTTTCTTT
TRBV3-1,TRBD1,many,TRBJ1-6,CASSQGQGGSPLHF,TGCGCCAGCAGCCAAGGACAGGGGGGTTCACCCCTCCACTTT
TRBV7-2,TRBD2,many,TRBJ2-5,CASSFGGGAGETQYF,TGTGCCAGCAGCTTCGGCGGGGGGGCCGGGGAGACCCAGTACTTC
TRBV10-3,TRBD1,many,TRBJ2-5,CAISESGQGETQYF,TGTGCCATCAGTGAGTCCGGACAGGGAGAGACCCAGTACTTC
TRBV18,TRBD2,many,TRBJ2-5,CASSPQASGKETQYF,TGTGCCAGCTCACCACAAGCTAGCGGGAAAGAGACCCAGTACTTC
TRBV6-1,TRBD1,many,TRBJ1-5,CASSSERDRGFQPQHF,TGTGCCAGCAGCTCAGAAAGGGACAGGGGGTTTCAGCCCCAGCATTTT
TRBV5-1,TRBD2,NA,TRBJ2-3,CASTGTSGTDTQYF,TGCGCCAGCACAGGGACTAGCGGCACAGATACGCAGTATTTT
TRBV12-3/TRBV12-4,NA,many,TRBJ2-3,CASSANGRVGDTQYF,TGTGCCAGCAGTGCGAATGGCAGGGTGGGTGATACGCAGTATTTT
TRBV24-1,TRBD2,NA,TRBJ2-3,CASLVAGGPCFSDTQYF,TGTGCCTCCCTAGTAGCGGGGGGGCCTTGTTTTTCAGATACGCAGTATTTT
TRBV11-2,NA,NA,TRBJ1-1,CASSLRRDAEAFF,TGTGCCAGCAGCTTACGTCGGGACGCTGAAGCTTTCTTT
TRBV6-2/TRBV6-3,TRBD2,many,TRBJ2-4,CASRTSGGPLAKNIQYF,TGTGCCAGCAGGACTAGCGGGGGGCCGTTAGCCAAAAACATTCAGTACTTC
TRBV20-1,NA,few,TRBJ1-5,CSADRRDSNQPQHF,TGCAGTGCTGATCGAAGGGATAGCAATCAGCCCCAGCATTTT
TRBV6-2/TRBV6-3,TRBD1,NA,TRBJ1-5,CASSKQGSNQPQHF,TGTGCCAGCAGTAAACAGGGGTCTAATCAGCCCCAGCATTTT
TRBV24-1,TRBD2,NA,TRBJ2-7,CATSDLPLAGGRYNEQYF,TGTGCCACCAGTGATTTGCCCCTAGCGGGGGGGCGATACAATGAGCAGTACTTC
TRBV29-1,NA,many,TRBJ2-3,CSVGPGDTQYF,TGCAGCGTTGGACCAGGAGATACGCAGTATTTT
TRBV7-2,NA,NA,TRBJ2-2,CASSLAMGYTGELFF,TGTGCCAGCAGCTTAGCGATGGGGTATACCGGGGAGCTGTTTTTT
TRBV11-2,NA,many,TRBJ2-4,CASSVASQGAKNIQYF,TGTGCCAGCAGCGTTGCGTCGCAGGGGGCCAAAAACATTCAGTACTTC
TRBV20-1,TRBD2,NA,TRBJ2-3,CSAGGSGGPDTQYF,TGCAGTGCAGGGGGTAGCGGGGGGCCCGATACGCAGTATTTT
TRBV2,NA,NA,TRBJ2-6,CASKMGSGAGANVPTF,TGTGCCAGCAAGATGGGGTCTGGAGCTGGGGCCAACGTCCCGACTTTC
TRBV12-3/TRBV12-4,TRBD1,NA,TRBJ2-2,CASRRTGTNTGELFF,TGTGCCAGCAGGAGGACAGGAACGAACACCGGGGAGCTGTTTTTT
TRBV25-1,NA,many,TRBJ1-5,CASSQTGLNQPQHF,TGTGCCAGCAGTCAGACAGGCCTTAATCAGCCCCAGCATTTT
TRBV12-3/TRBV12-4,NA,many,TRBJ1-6,CASSPRTANNSPLHF,TGTGCCAGCAGTCCTCGGACAGCAAATAATTCACCCCTCCACTTT
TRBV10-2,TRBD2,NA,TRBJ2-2,CASSDTAGGSTGELFF,TGCGCCAGCAGTGATACGGCGGGGGGGAGTACCGGGGAGCTGTTTTTT
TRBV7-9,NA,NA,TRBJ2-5,CASAGLIQETQYF,TGTGCCAGCGCGGGGCTTATCCAAGAGACCCAGTACTTC
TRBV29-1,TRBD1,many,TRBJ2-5,CSAVQGAGETQYF,TGCAGCGCCGTACAGGGGGCCGGAGAGACCCAGTACTTC